This T cell receptor beta chain was found in a study of blood T cell repertoires in COVID-19. V gave up 0 bases and J gave up 10 bases, with 12 bases separating them. Germline lookup yields CDR1 SGHDN and CDR2 FVKESK. The CDR3 has 13 amino acids. Profiled with immunoSEQ multiplex PCR; TCRdb holds only in-frame clones, not every one. The sample records roughly 60,000 clones, 80% to 90% being singletons. This clonotype was sampled from a woman aged 60 to 75 with acute or convalescent COVID-19. The sequenced sample was peripheral blood. The chain has TRBV14 and TRBJ1-2; possibly TRBD1 for D (5 bases). The CDR3 coding sequence is TGTGCCAGCAGCCAAGAAATCGATGGGGCCTACACCTTC. This translates into CASSQEIDGAYTF. The variable domain in full, with the rest retrieved from reference TRBV14 and TRBJ1-2, is EAGVTQFPSHSVIEKGQTVTLRCDPISGHDNLYWYRRVMGKEIKFLLHFVKESKQDESGMPNNRFLAERTGGTYSTLKVQPAELEDSGVYFCASSQEIDGAYTFGSGTRLTVV.